This T cell receptor beta chain was sequenced during a study of cytotoxic CD8 clonotypes in ibrutinib-treated CLL. Study-wide context: Of the patients, about twelve were relapsed/refractory, 15 treatment-naive and fewer than 18 IGHV unmutated.

General study points: The study found clonality rose at ibrutinib response, then fell toward baseline at progression.

This clone has more than one count but fewer than ten. No antigen is known for it. TCR beta libraries used roughly 1.8 micrograms of DNA from cryopreserved PBMCs. Trimming removed 8 bases at V and 5 bases at J, with 19 bases between. Looked up from germline, CDR1 is MDHEN and CDR2 is SYDVKM. The CDR3 sequence is 15 residues long. Using immunoSEQ multiplex PCR, the repertoire was profiled, and TCRdb retains in-frame clones only, with some absent. This repertoire shows 140,000 or so clones, 79% found once; its top ten account for about 13%. The clonotype comes from a human donor with chronic lymphocytic leukemia. V gene TRBV28 combines with J gene TRBJ1-5; D is possibly TRBD1 (5 bases). This sample comprised PBMCs, obtained after 12 months of ibrutinib treatment. CDR3 residues: CASAGTSGRDQPQHF. The CDR3, as DNA: TGTGCCAGCGCGGGGACGAGTGGTAGGGATCAGCCCCAGCATTTT.